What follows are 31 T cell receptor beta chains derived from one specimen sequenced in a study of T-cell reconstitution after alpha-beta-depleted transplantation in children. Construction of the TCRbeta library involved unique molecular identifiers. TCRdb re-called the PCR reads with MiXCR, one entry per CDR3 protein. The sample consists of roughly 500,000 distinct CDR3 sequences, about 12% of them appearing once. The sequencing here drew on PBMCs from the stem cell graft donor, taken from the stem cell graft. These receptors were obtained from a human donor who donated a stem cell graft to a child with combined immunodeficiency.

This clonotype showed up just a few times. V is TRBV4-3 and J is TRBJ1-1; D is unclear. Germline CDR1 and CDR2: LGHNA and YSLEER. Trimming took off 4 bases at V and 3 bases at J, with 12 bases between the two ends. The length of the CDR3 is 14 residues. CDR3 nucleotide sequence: TGCGCCAGCAGCCTTACGCAACGTTACACTGAAGCTTTCTTT. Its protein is CASSLTQRYTEAFF.

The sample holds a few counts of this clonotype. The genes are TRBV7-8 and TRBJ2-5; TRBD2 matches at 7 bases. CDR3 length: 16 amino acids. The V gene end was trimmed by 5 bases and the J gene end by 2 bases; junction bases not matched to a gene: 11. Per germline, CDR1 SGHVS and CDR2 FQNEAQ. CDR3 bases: TGTGCCAGCAGCACCCGGAGGCTAGCGGTTCAAGAGACCCAGTACTTC. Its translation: CASSTRRLAVQETQYF.

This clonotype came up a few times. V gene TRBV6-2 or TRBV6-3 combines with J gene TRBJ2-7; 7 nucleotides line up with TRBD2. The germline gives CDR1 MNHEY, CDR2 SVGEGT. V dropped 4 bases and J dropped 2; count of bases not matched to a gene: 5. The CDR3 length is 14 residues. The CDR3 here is CASSLKGGTYEQYF. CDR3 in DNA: TGTGCCAGCAGTTTGAAGGGAGGGACCTACGAGCAGTACTTC.

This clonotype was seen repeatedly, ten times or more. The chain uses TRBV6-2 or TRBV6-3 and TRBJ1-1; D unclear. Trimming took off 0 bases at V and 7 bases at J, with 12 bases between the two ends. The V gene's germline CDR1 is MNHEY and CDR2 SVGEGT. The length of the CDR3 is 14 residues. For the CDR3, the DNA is TGTGCCAGCAGTTACTCGACCGGACGCATTGAAGCTTTCTTT. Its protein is CASSYSTGRIEAFF.

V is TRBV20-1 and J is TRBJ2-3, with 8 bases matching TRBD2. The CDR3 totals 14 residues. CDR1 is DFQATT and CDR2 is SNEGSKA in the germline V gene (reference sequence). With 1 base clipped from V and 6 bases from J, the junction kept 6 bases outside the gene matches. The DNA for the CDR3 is TGCAGTGCTAGAGTCGGGGGGGGGACGGATACGCAGTATTTT. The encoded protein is CSARVGGGTDTQYF.

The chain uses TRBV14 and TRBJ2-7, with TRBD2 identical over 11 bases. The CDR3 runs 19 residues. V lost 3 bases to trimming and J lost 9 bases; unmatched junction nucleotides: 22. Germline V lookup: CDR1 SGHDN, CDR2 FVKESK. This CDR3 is CASSHIGLAGGQRSVGQYF. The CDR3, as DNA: TGTGCCAGCAGCCACATTGGGCTAGCGGGAGGACAACGGAGTGTGGGGCAGTACTTC.

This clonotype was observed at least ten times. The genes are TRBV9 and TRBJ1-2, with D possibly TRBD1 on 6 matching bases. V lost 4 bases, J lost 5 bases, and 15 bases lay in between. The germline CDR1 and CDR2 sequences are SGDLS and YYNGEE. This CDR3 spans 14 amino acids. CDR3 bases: TGTGCCAGCAGCCCTCAAAGGGGGGAATATGGCTACACCTTC. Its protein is CASSPQRGEYGYTF.

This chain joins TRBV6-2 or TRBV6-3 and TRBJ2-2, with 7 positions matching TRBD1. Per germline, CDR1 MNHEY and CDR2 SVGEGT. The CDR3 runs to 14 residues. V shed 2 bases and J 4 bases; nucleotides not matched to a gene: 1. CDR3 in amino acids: CASSYRDSTGELFF. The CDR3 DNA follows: TGTGCCAGCAGTTACCGGGACAGCACCGGGGAGCTGTTTTTT.

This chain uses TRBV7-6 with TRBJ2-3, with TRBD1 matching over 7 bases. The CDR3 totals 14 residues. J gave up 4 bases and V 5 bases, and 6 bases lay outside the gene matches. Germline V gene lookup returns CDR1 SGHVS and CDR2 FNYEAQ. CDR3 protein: CASSPRQGPDTQYF. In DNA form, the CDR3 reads TGTGCCAGCAGCCCCCGACAGGGTCCAGATACGCAGTATTTT.

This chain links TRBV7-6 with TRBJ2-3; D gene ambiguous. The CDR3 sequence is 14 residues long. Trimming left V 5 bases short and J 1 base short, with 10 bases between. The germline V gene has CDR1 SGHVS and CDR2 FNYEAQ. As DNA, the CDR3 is TGTGCCAGCAGCCCCTGGCAGGGCACAGATACGCAGTATTTT. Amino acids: CASSPWQGTDTQYF.

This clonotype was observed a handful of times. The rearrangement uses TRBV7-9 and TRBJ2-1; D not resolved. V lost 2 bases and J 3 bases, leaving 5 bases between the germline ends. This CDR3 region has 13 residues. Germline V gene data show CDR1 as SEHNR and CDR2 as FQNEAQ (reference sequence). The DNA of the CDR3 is TGTGCCAGCAGCTTAAACAACTACAATGAGCAGTTCTTC. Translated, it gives CASSLNNYNEQFF.

The CDR3 coding sequence is TGTGCCAGCCGCGGCGGCCCCCTACAGCCCCAGCATTTT. It translates to CASRGGPLQPQHF. The chain is built from TRBV13 and TRBJ1-5; D is undetermined. V was trimmed by 8 bases and J by 7 bases, leaving 15 bases between them. Germline CDR1 is PRHDT and CDR2 is FYEKMQ (reference sequence). The CDR3 length is 13 residues.

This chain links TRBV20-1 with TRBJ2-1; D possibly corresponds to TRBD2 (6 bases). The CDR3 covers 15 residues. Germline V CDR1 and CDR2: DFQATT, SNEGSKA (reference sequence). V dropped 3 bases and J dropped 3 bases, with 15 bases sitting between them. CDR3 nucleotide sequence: TGCAGTGCTAGTAGGCCCGGGGGTGGCTACAATGAGCAGTTCTTC. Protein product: CSASRPGGGYNEQFF.

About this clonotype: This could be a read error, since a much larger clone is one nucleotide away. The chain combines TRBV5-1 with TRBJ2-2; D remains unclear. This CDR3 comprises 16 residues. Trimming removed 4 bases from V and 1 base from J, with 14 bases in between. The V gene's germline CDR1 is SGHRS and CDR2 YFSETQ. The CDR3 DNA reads TGCGCCAGCAGCCCCCTGACTGGCGGGAACACCGGGGAGCTGTTTTTT. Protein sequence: CASSPLTGGNTGELFF.

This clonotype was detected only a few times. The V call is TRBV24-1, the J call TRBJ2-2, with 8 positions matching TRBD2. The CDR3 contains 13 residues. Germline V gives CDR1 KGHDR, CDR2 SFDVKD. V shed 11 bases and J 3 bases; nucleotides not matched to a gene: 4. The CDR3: CASGGQDTGELFF. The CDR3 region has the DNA TGTGCCAGCGGGGGGCAGGACACCGGGGAGCTGTTTTTT.

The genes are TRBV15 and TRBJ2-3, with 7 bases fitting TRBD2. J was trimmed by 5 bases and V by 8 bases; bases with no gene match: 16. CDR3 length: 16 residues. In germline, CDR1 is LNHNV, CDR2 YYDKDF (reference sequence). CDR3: CATSKGPGLDGDTQYF. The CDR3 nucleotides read TGTGCCACCTCCAAAGGGCCTGGACTAGATGGAGATACGCAGTATTTT.

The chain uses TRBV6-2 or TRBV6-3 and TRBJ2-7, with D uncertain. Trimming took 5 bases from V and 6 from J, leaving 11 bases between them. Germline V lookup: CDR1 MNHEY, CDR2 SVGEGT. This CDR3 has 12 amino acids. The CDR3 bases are TGTGCCAGCAGTCGGACCGCTTCCGAGCAGTACTTC. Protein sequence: CASSRTASEQYF.

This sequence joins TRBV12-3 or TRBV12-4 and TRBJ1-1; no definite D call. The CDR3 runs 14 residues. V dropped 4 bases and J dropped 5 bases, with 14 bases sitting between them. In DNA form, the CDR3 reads TGTGCCAGCAGTTCCCCCTTTGGTGGGACTGAAGCTTTCTTT. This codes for CASSSPFGGTEAFF.

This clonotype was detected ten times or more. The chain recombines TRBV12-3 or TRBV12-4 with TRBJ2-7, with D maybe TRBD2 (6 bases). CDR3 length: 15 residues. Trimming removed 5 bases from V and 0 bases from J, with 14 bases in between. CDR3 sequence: CASSPLGGPSYEQYF. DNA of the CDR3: TGTGCCAGCAGTCCCCTGGGAGGACCCTCCTACGAGCAGTACTTC.

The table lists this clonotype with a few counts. Here the CDR3 reads CASSSGDRGTEAFF. The CDR3 nucleotides read TGCGCCAGCAGCTCTGGGGACAGGGGTACTGAAGCTTTCTTT. The chain couples TRBV5-1 to TRBJ1-1; 10 bases fit TRBD1. Trimming removed 3 bases from V and 5 bases from J; junction bases left unmatched: 4. The CDR3 spans 14 residues. Germline-derived CDR1 and CDR2 are SGHRS and YFSETQ.

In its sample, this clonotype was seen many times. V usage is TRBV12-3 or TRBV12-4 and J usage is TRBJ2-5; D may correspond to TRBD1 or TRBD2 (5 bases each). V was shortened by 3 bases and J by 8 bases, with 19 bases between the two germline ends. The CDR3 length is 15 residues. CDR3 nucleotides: TGTGCCAGCAGTTTCTCGGCGTGGGGGAGAATTACCCAGTACTTC. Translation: CASSFSAWGRITQYF.

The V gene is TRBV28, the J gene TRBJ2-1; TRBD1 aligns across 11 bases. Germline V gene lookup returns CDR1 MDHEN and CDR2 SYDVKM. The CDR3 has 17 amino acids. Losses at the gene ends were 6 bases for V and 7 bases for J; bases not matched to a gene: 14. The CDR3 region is CASSTYAGTGGLNEQFF. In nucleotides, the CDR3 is TGTGCCAGCAGCACATACGCCGGGACAGGGGGATTAAATGAGCAGTTCTTC.

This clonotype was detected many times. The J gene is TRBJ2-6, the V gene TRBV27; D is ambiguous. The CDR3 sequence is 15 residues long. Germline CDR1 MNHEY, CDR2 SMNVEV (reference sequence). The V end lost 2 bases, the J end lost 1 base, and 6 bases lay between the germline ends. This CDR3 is CASSLTNSGANVLTF. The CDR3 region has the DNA TGTGCCAGCAGTTTAACAAATTCTGGGGCCAACGTCCTGACTTTC.

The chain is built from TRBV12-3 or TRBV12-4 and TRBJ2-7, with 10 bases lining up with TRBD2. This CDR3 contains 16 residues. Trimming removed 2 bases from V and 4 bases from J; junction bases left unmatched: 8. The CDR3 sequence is CASSLFVAGGGYEQYF. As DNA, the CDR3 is TGTGCCAGCAGTTTATTTGTAGCGGGAGGAGGGTACGAGCAGTACTTC.

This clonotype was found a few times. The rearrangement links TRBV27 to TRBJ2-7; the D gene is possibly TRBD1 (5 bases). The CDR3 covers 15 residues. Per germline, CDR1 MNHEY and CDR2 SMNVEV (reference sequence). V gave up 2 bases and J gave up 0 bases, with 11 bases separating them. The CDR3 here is CASSLDVTASYEQYF. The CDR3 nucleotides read TGTGCCAGCAGTTTAGATGTGACAGCCTCCTACGAGCAGTACTTC.

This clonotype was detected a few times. The CDR3 coding sequence is TGTGCCAGCGAAAGGCCGGCCTACGAGCAGTACTTC. This sequence encodes CASERPAYEQYF. The rearrangement joins TRBV6-2 or TRBV6-3 to TRBJ2-7; D is ambiguous. Germline V gene sequence: CDR1 MNHEY, CDR2 SVGEGT. The CDR3 consists of 12 residues. With 8 bases removed from V and 2 bases from J, the gap between germline ends came to 10 bases.

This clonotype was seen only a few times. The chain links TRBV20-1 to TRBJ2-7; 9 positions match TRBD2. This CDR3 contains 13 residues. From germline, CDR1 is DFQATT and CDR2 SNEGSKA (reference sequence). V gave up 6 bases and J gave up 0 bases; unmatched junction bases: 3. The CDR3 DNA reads TGCAGTGCCCTAGCGGGGCCCTCCTACGAGCAGTACTTC. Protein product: CSALAGPSYEQYF.

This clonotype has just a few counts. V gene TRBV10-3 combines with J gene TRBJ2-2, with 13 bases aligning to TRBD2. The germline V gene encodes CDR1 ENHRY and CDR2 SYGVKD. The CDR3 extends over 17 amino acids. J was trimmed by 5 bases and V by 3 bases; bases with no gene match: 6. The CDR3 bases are TGTGCCATCAGTGAACCGGGACTAGCGGGAAAGACCGGGGAGCTGTTTTTT. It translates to CAISEPGLAGKTGELFF.

The CDR3 protein is CASSWNRGSEAFF. As DNA, the CDR3 is TGTGCCAGCAGTTGGAATAGGGGCTCTGAAGCTTTCTTT. This chain links TRBV12-3 or TRBV12-4 with TRBJ1-1; perhaps TRBD1 as D (5 bases). The V gene lost 4 bases and the J gene lost 6 bases, with 12 bases spanning the gap. CDR3 size: 13 residues.

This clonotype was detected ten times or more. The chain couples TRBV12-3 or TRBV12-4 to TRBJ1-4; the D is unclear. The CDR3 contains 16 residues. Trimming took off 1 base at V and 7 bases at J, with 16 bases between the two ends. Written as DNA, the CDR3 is TGTGCCAGCAGTTTAGGATTCTTTGTGCTTCCTGAAAAACTGTTTTTT. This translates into CASSLGFFVLPEKLFF.

The CDR3 loop reads CASSLRGTGTYEQYF. In DNA, the CDR3 is TGTGCCAGCAGCCTGCGAGGGACAGGGACCTACGAGCAGTACTTC. V usage is TRBV11-2 and J usage is TRBJ2-7, with 9 bases matching TRBD1. Germline V lookup: CDR1 SGHAT, CDR2 FQNNGV. The V gene end was trimmed by 5 bases and the J gene end by 2 bases; junction bases not matched to a gene: 7. CDR3 length: 15 amino acids.